This TCR beta chain is from a study of blood T cell repertoires in COVID-19 (dated by TCRdb to the early 2020s). Study-level background: Collaborator samples came from the United States, Italy and Spain and covered acute and convalescent phases of COVID-19. The prospective study material was composed of cDNA or gDNA derived from T cells, B-cell-depleted T cells, or PBMCs. The dataset comprised deeply sampled blood TCRbeta repertoires from subjects exposed to, actively infected with, or recovered from COVID-19. A freely available public database, intended as a resource for researchers studying the immune response to SARS-CoV-2, is where the repertoires were released. Samples were obtained from the ongoing ImmuneRACE study (first 160 participants) and from about 1,300 subjects provided by 6 global collaborators. Sample metadata almost always included a de-identified subject ID, COVID-19 status, age in years and sex. Where HLA class I and class II types were available, the types were taken from metadata supplied by the sample provider, not from assay-based typing.

Of note for this clone: No antigen is known for it. No much larger clone exists at a distance of one base, and base qualities are not known.

Summary of the overall study and its limitations: The quantity of clinical and demographic metadata differed by source and by participant and was supplied without curation.

TCRbeta CDR3 regions were amplified from genomic DNA using the immunoSEQ Assay, a bias-controlled multiplex PCR. The study's own analysis went as follows. The number of nucleated cells in each sample was estimated by amplification of reference gene primers within the assay. Sequence reads were collapsed and filtered to measure the absolute abundance of every unique TCRbeta CDR3 rearrangement. Productive Simpson clonality was computed per sample as the square root of Simpson's diversity index over productive rearrangements. This immuneACCESS table, as held by TCRdb, lists in-frame sequences with V and J called but not all clones. Of the missing ones, under half trace to an unresolved V gene in checked studies; the others have no known cause. V, J and clone size derive from that table, while D and trimming were established from the DNA sequence. The sample data list around 67,000 clones, and roughly 86% of these were observed just once. About 37% of the sample is held by the ten biggest clonotypes.

Collaborating institutions collected whole blood in K2EDTA tubes following their own protocols. For TCRbeta analysis, collaborators shipped samples in one of three forms: frozen whole blood, isolated PBMCs, or DNA extracted from either of those sample types. Trimming costs V 4 bases and J 5 bases, and their ends lie 18 bases apart. Including the terminal cysteine and phenylalanine, the CDR3 comprises 16 residues. Only the CDR3 DNA is retained, 48 bases long and in frame from the first base. CDR1 SGHTA and CDR2 FQGNSA were looked up in the germline V gene. The sequence is built from TRBV7-2 and TRBJ2-1; D gene: possibly TRBD2, on 6 matching bases. This clonotype was obtained from a man in his 70s with acute or convalescent COVID-19. Sequencing was performed on peripheral blood. For the CDR3, the sequence is CASSYEGLRPDNEQFF. The DNA is TGTGCCAGCAGCTACGAGGGACTGAGGCCCGACAATGAGCAGTTCTTC.